The T cell receptor (beta chain) described here comes from a study of T cell responses to AZD1222 COVID-19 vaccine. Per the germline V gene, CDR1 is SGHAT and CDR2 is FQNNGV. Trimming removed 4 bases from V and 1 base from J, with 15 bases in between. This CDR3 has 16 residues. TCRdb keeps only in-frame clones here, not all; method: immunoSEQ multiplex PCR. The profile covers fewer than 30,000 clones, with approximately 78% appearing a single time and about 5.3% taken by the ten largest. The chain is built from TRBV11-2 and TRBJ2-3; D not certain. Source: peripheral blood, taken on day 0 of AZD1222 vaccination. The clonotype was recovered from an adult in good health. CDR3 nucleotides: TGTGCCAGCAGCTCACGGCCGCTGGCGGGCACAGATACGCAGTATTTT. This codes for CASSSRPLAGTDTQYF.